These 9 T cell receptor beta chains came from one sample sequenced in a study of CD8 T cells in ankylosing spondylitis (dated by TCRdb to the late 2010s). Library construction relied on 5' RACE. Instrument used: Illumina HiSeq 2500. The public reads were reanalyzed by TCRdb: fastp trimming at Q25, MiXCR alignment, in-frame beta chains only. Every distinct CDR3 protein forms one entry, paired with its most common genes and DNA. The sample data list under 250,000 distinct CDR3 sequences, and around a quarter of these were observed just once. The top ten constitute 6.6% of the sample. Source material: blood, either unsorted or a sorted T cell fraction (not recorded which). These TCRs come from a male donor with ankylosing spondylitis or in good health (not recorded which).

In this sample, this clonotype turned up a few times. The DNA for the CDR3 is TGTGCCAGCACAAGGCTCCTGAACACTGAAGCTTTCTTT. Translated, it gives CASTRLLNTEAFF. The rearrangement links TRBV14 to TRBJ1-1, with D unclear. Germline V gene sequence: CDR1 SGHDN, CDR2 FVKESK. V dropped 7 bases and J dropped 0 bases, with 9 bases sitting between them. The CDR3 runs 13 residues. Full variable domain (missing parts from reference TRBV14 and TRBJ1-1): EAGVTQFPSHSVIEKGQTVTLRCDPISGHDNLYWYRRVMGKEIKFLLHFVKESKQDESGMPNNRFLAERTGGTYSTLKVQPAELEDSGVYFCASTRLLNTEAFFGQGTRLTVV.

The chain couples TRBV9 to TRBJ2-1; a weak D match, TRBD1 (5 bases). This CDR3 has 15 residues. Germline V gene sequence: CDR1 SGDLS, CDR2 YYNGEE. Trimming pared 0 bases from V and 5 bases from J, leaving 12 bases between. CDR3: CASSVGPQVHNEQFF. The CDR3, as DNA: TGTGCCAGCAGCGTAGGGCCACAGGTCCACAATGAGCAGTTCTTC.

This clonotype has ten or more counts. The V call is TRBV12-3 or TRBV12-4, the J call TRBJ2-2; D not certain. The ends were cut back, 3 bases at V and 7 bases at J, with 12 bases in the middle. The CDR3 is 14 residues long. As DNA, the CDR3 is TGTGCCAGCAGTTTGTTAGGCTTTGGCGGGGAGCTGTTTTTT. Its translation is CASSLLGFGGELFF.

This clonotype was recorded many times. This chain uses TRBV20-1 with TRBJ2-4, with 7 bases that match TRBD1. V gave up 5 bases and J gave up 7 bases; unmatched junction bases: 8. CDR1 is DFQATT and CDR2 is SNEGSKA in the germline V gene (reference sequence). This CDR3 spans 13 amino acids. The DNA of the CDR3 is TGCAGTGCTGTAGGGGGCTGGCAGAACATTCAGTACTTC. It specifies CSAVGGWQNIQYF.

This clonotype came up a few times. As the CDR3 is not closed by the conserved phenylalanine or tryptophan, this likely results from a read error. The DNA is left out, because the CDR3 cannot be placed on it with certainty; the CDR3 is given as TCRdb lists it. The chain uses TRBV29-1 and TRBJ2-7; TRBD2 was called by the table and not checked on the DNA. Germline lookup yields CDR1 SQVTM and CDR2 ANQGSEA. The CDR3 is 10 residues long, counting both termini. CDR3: CSVEGRLTMG.

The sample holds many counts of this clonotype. The CDR3 DNA is TGTGCCAGCAGTTACGCGGATTCACCCCTCCACTTT. It is translated as CASSYADSPLHF. The chain uses TRBV6-5 and TRBJ1-6; D not resolved. The CDR3 extends over 12 amino acids. The germline V gene encodes CDR1 MNHEY and CDR2 SVGAGI. Trimming pared 2 bases from V and 8 bases from J, leaving 4 bases between.

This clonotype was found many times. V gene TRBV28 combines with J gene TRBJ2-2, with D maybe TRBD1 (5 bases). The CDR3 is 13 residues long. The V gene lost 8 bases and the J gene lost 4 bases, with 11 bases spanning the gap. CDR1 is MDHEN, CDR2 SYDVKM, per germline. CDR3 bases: TGTGCCAGCCGCGGTAGGGGCACCGGGGAGCTGTTTTTT. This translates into CASRGRGTGELFF.

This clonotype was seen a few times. The CDR3 bases are TGCAGCGTTCAGGACAGGGGGCTCTTTGGCTACACCTTC. As protein: CSVQDRGLFGYTF. The chain recombines TRBV29-1 with TRBJ1-2, with 11 bases lining up with TRBD1. The CDR3 runs 13 residues. CDR1 is SQVTM, CDR2 ANQGSEA, per germline. Unmatched junction bases numbered 6, after V lost 5 bases and J lost 7 bases.

CDR3 in amino acids: CASGSNSYNEQFF. The CDR3 bases are TGCGCCAGCGGGAGCAACTCCTACAATGAGCAGTTCTTC. The chain employs TRBV5-1 and TRBJ2-1, with D possibly being TRBD2 (5 bases). Germline V gene data show CDR1 as SGHRS and CDR2 as YFSETQ. This CDR3 region has 13 residues. V was pared by 7 bases and J by 0 bases, with 8 bases between.